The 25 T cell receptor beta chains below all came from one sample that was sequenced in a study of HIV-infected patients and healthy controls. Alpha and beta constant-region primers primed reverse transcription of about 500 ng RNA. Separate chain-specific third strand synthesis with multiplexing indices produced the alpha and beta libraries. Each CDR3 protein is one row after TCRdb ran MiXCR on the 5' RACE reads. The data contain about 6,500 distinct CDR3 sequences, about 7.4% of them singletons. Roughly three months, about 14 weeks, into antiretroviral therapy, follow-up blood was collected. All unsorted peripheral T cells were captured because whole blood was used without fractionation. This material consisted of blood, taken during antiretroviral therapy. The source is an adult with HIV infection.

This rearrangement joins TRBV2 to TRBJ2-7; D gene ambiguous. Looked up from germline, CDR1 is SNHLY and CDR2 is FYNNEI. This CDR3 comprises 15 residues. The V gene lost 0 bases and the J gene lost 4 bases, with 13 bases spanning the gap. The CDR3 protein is CASSEAHGYGYEQYF. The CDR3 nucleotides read TGTGCCAGCAGTGAAGCGCATGGATACGGATACGAGCAGTACTTC. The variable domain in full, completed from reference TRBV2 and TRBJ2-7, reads EPEVTQTPSHQVTQMGQEVILRCVPISNHLYFYWYRQILGQKVEFLVSFYNNEISEKSEIFDDQFSVERPDGSNFTLKIRSTKLEDSAMYFCASSEAHGYGYEQYFGPGTRLTVT.

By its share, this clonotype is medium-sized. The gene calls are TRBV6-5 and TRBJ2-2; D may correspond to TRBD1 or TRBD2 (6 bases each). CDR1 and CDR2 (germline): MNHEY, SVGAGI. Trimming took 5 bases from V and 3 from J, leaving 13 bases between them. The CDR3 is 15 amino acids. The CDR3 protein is CASSRGGTHTGELFF. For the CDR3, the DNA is TGTGCCAGCAGTCGTGGGGGGACACACACCGGGGAGCTGTTTTTT.

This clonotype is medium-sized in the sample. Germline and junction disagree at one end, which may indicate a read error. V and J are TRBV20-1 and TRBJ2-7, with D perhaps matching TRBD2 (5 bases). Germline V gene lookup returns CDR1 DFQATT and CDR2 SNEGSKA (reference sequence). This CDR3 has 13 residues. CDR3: CSARNPSSHEQYF. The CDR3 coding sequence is TGCAGTGCTAGAAATCCTAGCTCCCACGAGCAGTACTTC.

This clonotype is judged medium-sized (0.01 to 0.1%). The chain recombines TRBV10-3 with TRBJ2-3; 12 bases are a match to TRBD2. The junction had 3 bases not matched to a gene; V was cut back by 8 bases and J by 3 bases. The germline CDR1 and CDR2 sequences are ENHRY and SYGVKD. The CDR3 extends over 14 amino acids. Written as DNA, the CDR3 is TGTGCCATCGGACTAGCGGGAACAACAGATACGCAGTATTTT. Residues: CAIGLAGTTDTQYF.

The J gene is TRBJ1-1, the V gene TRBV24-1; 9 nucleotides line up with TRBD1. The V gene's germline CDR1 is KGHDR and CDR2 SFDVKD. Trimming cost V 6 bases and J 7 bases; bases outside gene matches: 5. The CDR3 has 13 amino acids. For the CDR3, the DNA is TGTGCCACCAGTACAGGGGGCTGGGGTGAAGCTTTCTTT. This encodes CATSTGGWGEAFF.

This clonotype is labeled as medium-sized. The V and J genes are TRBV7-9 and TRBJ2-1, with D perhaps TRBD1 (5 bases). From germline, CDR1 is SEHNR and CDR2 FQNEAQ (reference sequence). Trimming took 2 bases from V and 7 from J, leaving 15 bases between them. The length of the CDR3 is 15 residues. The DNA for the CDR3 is TGTGCCAGCAGCTTAAACAGGTTGGGGAAGAATGAGCAGTTCTTC. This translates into CASSLNRLGKNEQFF.

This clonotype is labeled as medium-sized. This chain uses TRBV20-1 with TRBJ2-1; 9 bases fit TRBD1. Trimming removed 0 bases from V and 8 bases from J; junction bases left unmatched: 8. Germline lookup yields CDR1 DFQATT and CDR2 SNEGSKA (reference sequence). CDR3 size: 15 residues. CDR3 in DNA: TGCAGTGCTAGAGATCTACAGGGGGCTATGGATGAGCAGTTCTTC. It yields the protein CSARDLQGAMDEQFF.

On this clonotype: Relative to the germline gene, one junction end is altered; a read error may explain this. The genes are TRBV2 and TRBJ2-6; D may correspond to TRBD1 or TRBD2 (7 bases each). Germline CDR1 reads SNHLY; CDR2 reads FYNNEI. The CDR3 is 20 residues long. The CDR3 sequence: CSSSDGFLGGGSSGANVLTF. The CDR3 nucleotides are TGTTCCAGCAGTGACGGGTTCCTGGGAGGGGGCAGCTCTGGGGCCAACGTCCTGACTTTC.

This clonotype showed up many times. The CDR3 is CASSLVGGTDTQYF. DNA of the CDR3: TGTGCCAGCAGCTTAGTAGGCGGGACAGATACGCAGTATTTT. The V and J genes are TRBV7-2 and TRBJ2-3; D perhaps matches TRBD2 (5 bases). Germline V gene sequence: CDR1 SGHTA, CDR2 FQGNSA. V was cut by 1 base and J by 3 bases, with 8 bases left in between. This CDR3 is built from 14 residues.

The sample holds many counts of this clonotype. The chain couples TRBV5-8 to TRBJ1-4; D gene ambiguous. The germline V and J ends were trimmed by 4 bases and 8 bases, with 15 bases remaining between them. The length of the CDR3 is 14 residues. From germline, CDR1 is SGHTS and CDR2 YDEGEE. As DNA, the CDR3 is TGTGCCAGCAGCACCGGGAGCCACCAGGAAAAACTGTTTTTT. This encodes CASSTGSHQEKLFF.

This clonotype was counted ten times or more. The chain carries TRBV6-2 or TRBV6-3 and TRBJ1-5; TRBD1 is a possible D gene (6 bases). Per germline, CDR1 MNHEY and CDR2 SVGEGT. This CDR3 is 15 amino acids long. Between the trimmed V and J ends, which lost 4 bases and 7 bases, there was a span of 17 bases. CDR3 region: CASSSLPDSGQPQHF. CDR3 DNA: TGTGCCAGCAGTTCCCTCCCGGACAGTGGACAGCCCCAGCATTTT.

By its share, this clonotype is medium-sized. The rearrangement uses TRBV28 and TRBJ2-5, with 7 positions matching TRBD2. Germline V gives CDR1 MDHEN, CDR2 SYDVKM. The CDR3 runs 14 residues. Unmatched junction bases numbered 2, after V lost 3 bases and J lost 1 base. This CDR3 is CASSLWGGQETQYF. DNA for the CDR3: TGTGCCAGCAGTTTGTGGGGGGGCCAAGAGACCCAGTACTTC. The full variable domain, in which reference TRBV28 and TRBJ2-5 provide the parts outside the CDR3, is DVKVTQSSRYLVKRTGEKVFLECVQDMDHENMFWYRQDPGLGLRLIYFSYDVKMKEKGDIPEGYSVSREKKERFSLILESASTNQTSMYLCASSLWGGQETQYFGPGTRLLVL.

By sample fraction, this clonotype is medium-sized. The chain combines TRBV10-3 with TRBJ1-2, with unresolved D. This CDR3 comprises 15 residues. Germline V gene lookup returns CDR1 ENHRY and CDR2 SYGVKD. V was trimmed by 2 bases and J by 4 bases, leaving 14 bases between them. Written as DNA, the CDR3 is TGTGCCATCAGTGAGCCAGACCGGGAGATCTATGGCTACACCTTC. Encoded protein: CAISEPDREIYGYTF.

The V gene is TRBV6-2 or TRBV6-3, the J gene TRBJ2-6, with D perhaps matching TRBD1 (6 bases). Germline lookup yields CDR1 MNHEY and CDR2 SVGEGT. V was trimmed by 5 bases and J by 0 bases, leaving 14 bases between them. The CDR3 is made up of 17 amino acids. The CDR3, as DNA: TGTGCCAGCAGTACCCAGACAGGACGCTCTGGGGCCAACGTCCTGACTTTC. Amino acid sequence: CASSTQTGRSGANVLTF.

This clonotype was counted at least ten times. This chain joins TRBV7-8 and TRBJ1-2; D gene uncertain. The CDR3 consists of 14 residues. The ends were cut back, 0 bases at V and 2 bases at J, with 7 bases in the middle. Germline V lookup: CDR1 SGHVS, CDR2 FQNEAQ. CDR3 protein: CASSLAHDNYGYTF. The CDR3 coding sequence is TGTGCCAGCAGCTTAGCCCACGACAACTATGGCTACACCTTC.

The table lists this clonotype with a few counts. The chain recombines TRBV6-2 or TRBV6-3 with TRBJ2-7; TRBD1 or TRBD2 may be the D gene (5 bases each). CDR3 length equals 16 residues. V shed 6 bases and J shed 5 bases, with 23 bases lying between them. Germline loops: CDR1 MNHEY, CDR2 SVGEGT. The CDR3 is CASSSPYIEGRDEQYF. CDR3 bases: TGTGCCAGCAGCAGCCCCTACATCGAGGGGCGGGACGAGCAGTACTTC.

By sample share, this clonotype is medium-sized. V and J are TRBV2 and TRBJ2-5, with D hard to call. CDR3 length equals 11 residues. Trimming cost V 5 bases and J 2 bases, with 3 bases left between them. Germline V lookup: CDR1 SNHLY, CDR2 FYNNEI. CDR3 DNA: TGTGCCAGCAGTCAACAAGAGACCCAGTACTTC. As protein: CASSQQETQYF.

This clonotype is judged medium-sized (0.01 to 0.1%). The CDR3 DNA reads as TGCAGCGTACTGGAAGGGGCCAACGTCCTGACTTTC. It is translated as CSVLEGANVLTF. The chain links TRBV29-1 to TRBJ2-6, with D unclear. This CDR3 spans 12 amino acids. Germline CDR1 and CDR2: SQVTM and ANQGSEA. The V end lost 6 bases, the J end lost 4 bases, and 7 bases lay between the germline ends.

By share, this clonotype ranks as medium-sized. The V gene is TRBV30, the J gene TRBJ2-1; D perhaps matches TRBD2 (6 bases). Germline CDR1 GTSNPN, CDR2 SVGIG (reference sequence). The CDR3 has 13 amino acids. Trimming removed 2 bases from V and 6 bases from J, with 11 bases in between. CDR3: CAWSSGTSNEQFF. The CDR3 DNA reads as TGTGCCTGGAGTTCCGGGACTTCCAATGAGCAGTTCTTC.

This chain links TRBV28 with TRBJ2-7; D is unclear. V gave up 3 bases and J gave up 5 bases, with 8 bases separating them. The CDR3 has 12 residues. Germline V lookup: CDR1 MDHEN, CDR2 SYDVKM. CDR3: CASSFDVHEQYF. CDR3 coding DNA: TGTGCCAGCAGTTTTGATGTACACGAGCAGTACTTC.

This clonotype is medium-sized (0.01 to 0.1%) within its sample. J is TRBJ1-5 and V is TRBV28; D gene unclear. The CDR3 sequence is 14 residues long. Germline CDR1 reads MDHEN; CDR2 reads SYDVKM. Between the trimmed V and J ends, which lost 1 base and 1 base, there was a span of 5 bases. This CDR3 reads CASSLSVSNQPQHF. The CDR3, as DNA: TGTGCCAGCAGTTTATCGGTCAGCAATCAGCCCCAGCATTTT.

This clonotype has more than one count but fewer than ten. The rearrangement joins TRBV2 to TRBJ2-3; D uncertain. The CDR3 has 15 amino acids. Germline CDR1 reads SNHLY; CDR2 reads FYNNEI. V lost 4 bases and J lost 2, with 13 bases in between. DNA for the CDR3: TGTGCCAGCAGTGGCAACACGGAGTACACAGATACGCAGTATTTT. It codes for CASSGNTEYTDTQYF.

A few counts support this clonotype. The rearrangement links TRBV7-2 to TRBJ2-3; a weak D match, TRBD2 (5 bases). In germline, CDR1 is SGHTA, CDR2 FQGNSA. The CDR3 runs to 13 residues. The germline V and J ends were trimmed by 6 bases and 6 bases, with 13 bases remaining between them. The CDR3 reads CASRPEGGDTQYF. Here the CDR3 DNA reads TGTGCCAGCAGACCAGAGGGTGGGGATACGCAGTATTTT.

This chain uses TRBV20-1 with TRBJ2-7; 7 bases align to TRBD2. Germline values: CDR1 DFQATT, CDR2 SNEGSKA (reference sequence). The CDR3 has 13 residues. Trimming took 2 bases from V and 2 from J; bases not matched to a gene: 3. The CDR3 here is CSARLADTYEQYF. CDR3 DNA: TGCAGTGCTAGACTAGCGGATACCTACGAGCAGTACTTC.

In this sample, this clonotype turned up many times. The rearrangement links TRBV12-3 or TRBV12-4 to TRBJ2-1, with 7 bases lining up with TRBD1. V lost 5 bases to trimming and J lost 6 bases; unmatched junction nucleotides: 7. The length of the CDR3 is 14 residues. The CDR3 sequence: CASSTTGPPNEQFF. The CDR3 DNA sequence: TGTGCCAGCAGTACGACAGGGCCCCCCAATGAGCAGTTCTTC.